The 18 T cell receptor beta chains below come from one sample, sequenced in a study of early T cells in non-severe SARS-CoV-2 infection. From the 5' RACE reads, TCRdb called clonotypes with MiXCR, one entry per CDR3 protein. The data show about 43,000 distinct CDR3 sequences, approximately 10% seen once. Input material: whole blood. The receptors here all came from an adult who was a healthcare worker with PCR-confirmed SARS-CoV-2 infection or an uninfected control (not recorded which).

In its sample, this clonotype was seen a few times. This chain connects TRBV7-3 to TRBJ1-3; perhaps TRBD1 as D (6 bases). Germline CDR1 reads SGHTA; CDR2 reads FQGTGA. This CDR3 spans 14 amino acids. V lost 3 bases to trimming and J lost 3 bases, with 9 bases between them. Written as DNA, the CDR3 is TGTGCCAGCAGCTTGGGGGGCTTTGGAAACACCATATATTTT. Translation: CASSLGGFGNTIYF. Full variable domain (remainder filled in from reference TRBV7-3 and TRBJ1-3): GAGVSQTPSNKVTEKGKYVELRCDPISGHTALYWYRQSLGQGPEFLIYFQGTGAADDSGLPNDRFFAVRPEGSVSTLKIQRTERGDSAVYLCASSLGGFGNTIYFGEGSWLTVV.

This clonotype was seen many times. CDR3 bases: TGTGCCATCAGCGTAAACAGCCAAGAGACCCAGTACTTC. Translation: CAISVNSQETQYF. The rearrangement links TRBV10-3 to TRBJ2-5; D is undetermined. Trimming took off 6 bases at V and 1 base at J, with 9 bases between the two ends. Germline lookup yields CDR1 ENHRY and CDR2 SYGVKD. The CDR3 contains 13 residues.

In this sample, this clonotype turned up many times. J is TRBJ1-2 and V is TRBV6-5; 10 bases are shared with TRBD1. This CDR3 has 14 residues. Unmatched junction bases numbered 9, after V lost 7 bases and J lost 7 bases. Germline V CDR1 and CDR2: MNHEY, SVGAGI. The CDR3 nucleotides are TGTGCCAGCAAACCTTACGGGACAGGGGCTGGCTACACCTTC. As protein: CASKPYGTGAGYTF.

V and J are TRBV20-1 and TRBJ2-7; the D is unclear. V shed 3 bases and J shed 7 bases, with 19 bases lying between them. The CDR3 is made up of 14 amino acids. Germline CDR1 is DFQATT and CDR2 is SNEGSKA (reference sequence). The CDR3 sequence: CSASGPDPGREQYF. CDR3 sequence (DNA): TGCAGTGCTAGTGGCCCCGATCCTGGGCGGGAGCAGTACTTC.

In the case of this clonotype: A much larger clone differs by one base, so this may be a read error. The rearrangement links TRBV10-3 to TRBJ2-2; 9 bases align to TRBD1. CDR1 is ENHRY and CDR2 is SYGVKD in the germline V gene. The CDR3 runs to 14 residues. In DNA, the CDR3 is TGTGCCATCAGAACAGGGGGCCAAGGCGGGGAGCAGTTTTTT. Its translation is CAIRTGGQGGEQFF.

This clonotype was observed at least ten times. The genes are TRBV7-2 and TRBJ2-3, with 12 bases matching TRBD2. Germline V gives CDR1 SGHTA, CDR2 FQGNSA. V gave up 5 bases and J gave up 5 bases; unmatched junction bases: 8. The CDR3 runs to 16 residues. CDR3 sequence: CASSLQTSGGVDTQYF. The CDR3 bases are TGTGCCAGCAGCCTCCAGACTAGCGGGGGTGTAGATACGCAGTATTTT. The variable domain in full, completed from reference TRBV7-2 and TRBJ2-3, reads GAGVSQSPSNKVTEKGKDVELRCDPISGHTALYWYRQSLGQGLEFLIYFQGNSAPDKSGLPSDRFSAERTGGSVSTLTIQRTQQEDSAVYLCASSLQTSGGVDTQYFGPGTRLTVL.

The rearrangement uses TRBV7-9 and TRBJ2-1; D remains unclear. The germline V gene has CDR1 SEHNR and CDR2 FQNEAQ (reference sequence). V lost 0 bases to trimming and J lost 3 bases, with 12 bases between them. This CDR3 contains 16 residues. This chain's CDR3 is CASSLAFSEIYNEQFF. The CDR3, as DNA: TGTGCCAGCAGCTTAGCTTTTTCGGAAATCTACAATGAGCAGTTCTTC. Using reference TRBV7-9 and TRBJ2-1 for the parts outside the CDR3, the full variable domain is DTGVSQNPRHKITKRGQNVTFRCDPISEHNRLYWYRQTLGQGPEFLTYFQNEAQLEKSRLLSDRFSAERPKGSFSTLEIQRTEQGDSAMYLCASSLAFSEIYNEQFFGPGTRLTVL.

This sequence joins TRBV7-8 and TRBJ2-7; D is unresolved. Germline V gene sequence: CDR1 SGHVS, CDR2 FQNEAQ. This CDR3 comprises 11 residues. Trimming cost V 0 bases and J 9 bases, with 6 bases left between them. The CDR3 region is CASSLAQRQYF. CDR3 DNA: TGTGCCAGCAGCTTAGCGCAGAGGCAGTACTTC.

There are a few counts of this clonotype. The CDR3 nucleotides are TGTGCCAGCAGCTCCGGGGGGTATGGGGCGTACGAGCAGTACTTC. As protein: CASSSGGYGAYEQYF. The chain carries TRBV7-8 and TRBJ2-7; 7 bases are a match to TRBD2. J gave up 4 bases and V 4 bases, and 10 bases lay outside the gene matches. Germline CDR1 and CDR2: SGHVS and FQNEAQ. This CDR3 has 15 residues.

V and J are TRBV20-1 and TRBJ2-1, with 14 positions matching TRBD2. Trimming at V came to 6 bases and at J to 2 bases, leaving 12 bases not matched to a gene. In germline, CDR1 is DFQATT, CDR2 SNEGSKA (reference sequence). The CDR3 runs 18 residues. CDR3 sequence reads: CSARTSGGPRTAYNEQFF. The CDR3, as DNA: TGCAGTGCAAGGACTAGCGGGGGGCCTAGAACAGCCTACAATGAGCAGTTCTTC.

This chain uses TRBV6-5 with TRBJ2-7, with D possibly being TRBD1 (6 bases). This CDR3 contains 13 residues. CDR1 is MNHEY, CDR2 SVGAGI, per germline. Trimming removed 8 bases from V and 4 bases from J, with 15 bases in between. The CDR3 is CASQGTLRYEQYF. CDR3 bases: TGTGCCAGCCAGGGGACGTTGCGTTACGAGCAGTACTTC.

The genes are TRBV30 and TRBJ2-7, with D unclear. This CDR3 contains 12 residues. V lost 5 bases, J lost 7 bases, and 15 bases lay in between. The V gene's germline CDR1 is GTSNPN and CDR2 SVGIG (reference sequence). DNA of the CDR3: TGTGCCTGGTGTTTGTCCACGCGGGAGCAGTACTTC. Translated: CAWCLSTREQYF.

The chain joins TRBV7-3 to TRBJ2-3; possible D gene TRBD2, 5 bases. V lost 0 bases to trimming and J lost 0 bases, with 10 bases between them. The CDR3 spans 16 residues. Germline CDR1 and CDR2: SGHTA and FQGTGA. The CDR3 protein is CASSLTRATSTDTQYF. The CDR3 region has the DNA TGTGCCAGCAGCTTAACGAGGGCGACTAGCACAGATACGCAGTATTTT.

This sequence joins TRBV5-1 and TRBJ2-3; D not resolved. There are 15 residues in the CDR3. The V gene's germline CDR1 is SGHRS and CDR2 YFSETQ. V shed 0 bases and J shed 0 bases, with 8 bases lying between them. This chain's CDR3 is CASSLEGRSTDTQYF. Here the CDR3 DNA reads TGCGCCAGCAGCTTGGAGGGCAGGAGCACAGATACGCAGTATTTT.

This clonotype was picked up many times. The chain has TRBV6-5 and TRBJ2-3, with 13 bases identical to TRBD2. This CDR3 is built from 18 residues. V lost 2 bases and J lost 6; bases outside the gene matches: 11. CDR1 is MNHEY and CDR2 is SVGAGI in the germline V gene. CDR3 nucleotide sequence: TGTGCCAGCAGTTACACCCACCGACTAGCGGGGGGCCAGGATACGCAGTATTTT. As protein: CASSYTHRLAGGQDTQYF.

Details on this clonotype: A read error may be the cause here, since a much bigger clone is one base away. The rearrangement links TRBV18 to TRBJ1-2, with 8 nucleotides matching TRBD1. This CDR3 has 13 residues. Germline CDR1 and CDR2: KGHSH and LQKENI. The CDR3 DNA follows: TGTGTCAGCTCACCGGGACAGGACTATGGCTACACCTTC. It codes for CVSSPGQDYGYTF.

The chain couples TRBV9 to TRBJ1-1; D unclear. Trimming left V 5 bases short and J 2 bases short, with 7 bases between. The germline V gene has CDR1 SGDLS and CDR2 YYNGEE. This CDR3 has 12 residues. Written as DNA, the CDR3 is TGTGCCAGCAGTAGGCCTAACACTGAAGCTTTCTTT. Translating it yields CASSRPNTEAFF.

This clonotype has at least ten counts. The chain is built from TRBV6-2 or TRBV6-3 and TRBJ2-3; D call uncertain. Germline assignment: CDR1 MNHEY and CDR2 SVGEGT. The CDR3 covers 16 residues. V was cut by 2 bases and J by 0 bases, with 12 bases left in between. The CDR3 loop is CASSYGPKESTDTQYF. In DNA form, the CDR3 reads TGTGCCAGCAGTTACGGGCCGAAAGAAAGCACAGATACGCAGTATTTT.